The next 2 T cell receptor beta chains were all read from a single sample in a study of blood T cell repertoires in COVID-19. The repertoire was sequenced with immunoSEQ multiplex PCR; TCRdb's copy has only in-frame clones and lacks some. The repertoire holds fewer than 40,000 clones, with 89% as singletons. Sequencing input: peripheral blood. All receptors come from a human donor in a cohort sampled during active COVID-19.

The chain uses TRBV3-1 (or the pseudogene TRBV3-2) and TRBJ2-7; no definite D call. CDR1 LGHDT and CDR2 YNNKEL come from the germline V gene (reference sequence). The CDR3 is 13 residues long. V was trimmed by 1 base and J by 3 bases, leaving 7 bases between them. CDR3 DNA: TGTGCCAGCAGCCAAGCTGCACTCTACGAGCAGTACTTC. This encodes CASSQAALYEQYF.

The chain has TRBV11-2 and TRBJ2-3; D is possibly TRBD2 (5 bases). V shed 4 bases and J shed 0 bases, with 8 bases lying between them. Germline lookup yields CDR1 SGHAT and CDR2 FQNNGV. CDR3 length equals 14 residues. CDR3 protein: CASSSGMSTDTQYF. CDR3 coding DNA: TGTGCCAGCAGCTCGGGGATGAGCACAGATACGCAGTATTTT. The full variable domain, completed using reference TRBV11-2 and TRBJ2-3, is EAGVAQSPRYKIIEKRQSVAFWCNPISGHATLYWYQQILGQGPKLLIQFQNNGVVDDSQLPKDRFSAERLKGVDSTLKIQPAKLEDSAVYLCASSSGMSTDTQYFGPGTRLTVL.